Below, 9 T cell receptor beta chains from the same sample are listed, as sequenced in a study of blood T cell repertoires in COVID-19. The repertoire was sequenced with immunoSEQ multiplex PCR; TCRdb's copy has only in-frame clones and lacks some. Of approximately 38,000 clones in the sample, about 90% are singletons; the top ten hold 20% to 30%. Material for sequencing was peripheral blood. These receptors were collected from a man between 50 and 59 years old with active or convalescent COVID-19.

The chain is built from TRBV5-5 and TRBJ2-2; 7 bases are shared with TRBD1. Germline CDR1 and CDR2: SGHKS and YYEKEE (reference sequence). The CDR3 length is 14 residues. V lost 1 base to trimming and J lost 4 bases; unmatched junction nucleotides: 1. Here the CDR3 DNA reads TGTGCCAGCAGCTTGACAGGGGTCACCGGGGAGCTGTTTTTT. Translated, it gives CASSLTGVTGELFF.

The chain uses TRBV3-1 (or the pseudogene TRBV3-2) and TRBJ1-1, with D uncertain. Trimming removed 3 bases from V and 4 bases from J, with 15 bases in between. Germline-derived CDR1 and CDR2 are LGHDT and YNNKEL (reference sequence). This CDR3 has 15 residues. The CDR3 protein is CASSQRRTGSTEAFF. The CDR3 DNA sequence: TGTGCCAGCAGCCAGCGACGGACTGGGAGCACTGAAGCTTTCTTT.

V and J are TRBV5-5 and TRBJ2-1, with 10 nucleotides matching TRBD1. The CDR3 has 16 residues. Per the germline V gene, CDR1 is SGHKS and CDR2 is YYEKEE (reference sequence). With V trimmed by 0 bases and J by 5 bases, 5 bases remained unmatched. The CDR3 spells CASSLGDRGGDNEQFF. CDR3 bases: TGTGCCAGCAGCTTGGGGGACAGGGGCGGGGACAATGAGCAGTTCTTC.

The chain links TRBV30 to TRBJ1-2; possible D gene TRBD1, 5 bases. This CDR3 is built from 13 residues. Germline V gene lookup returns CDR1 GTSNPN and CDR2 SVGIG (reference sequence). Deletions cut 4 bases from V and 8 bases from J, with 17 bases between. CDR3 DNA sequence: TGTGCCTGGACCACATTGGGGCGGCGGGGCTACACCTTC. Protein product: CAWTTLGRRGYTF.

The chain employs TRBV5-1 and TRBJ1-2; 9 nucleotides agree with TRBD1. Trimming cost V 9 bases and J 6 bases; bases outside gene matches: 9. Germline loops: CDR1 SGHRS, CDR2 YFSETQ. CDR3 size: 13 residues. The CDR3 spells CANSTGGDDGYTF. CDR3 sequence (DNA): TGCGCCAATAGTACAGGGGGCGATGATGGCTACACCTTC.

In nucleotides, the CDR3 is TGTGCCAGCAGTTTAGACTACTACAATGAGCAGTTCTTC. Residues: CASSLDYYNEQFF. V usage is TRBV12-3 or TRBV12-4 and J usage is TRBJ2-1; D not certain. The CDR3 has 13 amino acids. The germline V and J ends were trimmed by 1 base and 3 bases, with 4 bases remaining between them.

This clone turned up a few times. The gene calls are TRBV28 and TRBJ1-2, with TRBD1 matching over 7 bases. The CDR3 length is 13 residues. The J segment lost 6 bases and the V segment lost 7 bases, leaving 8 bases of the junction unmatched. CDR1 MDHEN and CDR2 SYDVKM come from the germline V gene. This CDR3 reads CASTPRQGHGYTF. In DNA form, the CDR3 reads TGTGCCAGCACCCCGAGACAGGGTCATGGCTACACCTTC.

This clone was observed once. The chain couples TRBV11-2 to TRBJ2-1; D may be TRBD1 (5 bases). This CDR3 spans 15 amino acids. V was pared by 5 bases and J by 0 bases, with 11 bases between. Germline-derived CDR1 and CDR2 are SGHAT and FQNNGV. The CDR3 DNA reads as TGTGCCAGCAGCAACCTAAGGGGCTCCTACAATGAGCAGTTCTTC. It translates to CASSNLRGSYNEQFF.

The rearrangement uses TRBV3-1 (or the pseudogene TRBV3-2) and TRBJ2-2, with D possibly being TRBD2 (6 bases). This CDR3 region has 15 residues. Germline V lookup: CDR1 LGHDT, CDR2 YNNKEL (reference sequence). Trimming removed 4 bases from V and 4 bases from J, with 13 bases in between. CDR3 sequence reads: CASSLEGLGTGELFF. The CDR3 DNA sequence: TGTGCCAGCAGCCTGGAGGGGTTGGGCACCGGGGAGCTGTTTTTT.